This is a list of T cell receptor beta chains from one sample in a study of T cells after posttransplantation cyclophosphamide. The method was immunoSEQ multiplex PCR; TCRdb's version includes in-frame clones alone and lacks a portion of them. The sample carries about 6,700 clones, approximately 77% recorded once. The sample consisted of PBMCs, taken after allogeneic stem cell transplant with posttransplant cyclophosphamide. These receptors all come from a female patient aged 50-59 years who received an allogeneic stem cell transplant from a related donor, was CMV-positive, and had no GVHD. The graft donor may account for some of the T cells. CDR3s include the opening cysteine and the closing phenylalanine or tryptophan. D genes are given only for firm matches. Only some rows state a clone size, as once, few, many or a class for expanded clones.

j_gene	d_gene	v_gene	abundance	CDR3aa	CDR3nt
TRBJ2-1	TRBD1	TRBV15	few	CATSNPGQGSYNEQFF	TGTGCCACCAGCAACCCTGGACAGGGCTCCTACAATGAGCAGTTCTTC
TRBJ2-7	-	TRBV29-1	-	CSVDLGGGGGNEQYF	TGCAGCGTTGACCTAGGGGGTGGGGGCGGCAACGAGCAGTACTTC
TRBJ2-5	TRBD2	TRBV5-1	-	CASSLDGRAQETQYF	TGCGCCAGCAGCTTGGATGGGAGGGCTCAAGAGACCCAGTACTTC
TRBJ2-7	-	TRBV7-9	-	CASTRLDSSYEQYF	TGTGCCAGCACCAGACTCGACTCCTCCTACGAGCAGTACTTC
TRBJ1-1	TRBD1	TRBV5-8	-	CASSLSTGLDTEAFF	TGTGCCAGCAGCCTTTCGACAGGGTTGGACACTGAAGCTTTCTTT
TRBJ1-5	TRBD1	TRBV5-1	-	CASSLEAGTDQPQHF	TGCGCCAGCAGCTTGGAGGCCGGGACAGACCAGCCCCAGCATTTT
TRBJ2-2	TRBD1	TRBV14	-	CASSAYRGRTGELFF	TGTGCCAGCAGTGCATACAGGGGGCGGACCGGGGAGCTGTTTTTT
TRBJ2-5	-	TRBV28	-	CASSTTPGLKYQETQYF	TGTGCCAGCTCGACGACCCCGGGACTTAAATACCAAGAGACCCAGTACTTC
TRBJ1-6	TRBD1	TRBV4-1	-	CASSEAGQENYNSPLHF	TGCGCCAGCAGCGAAGCCGGACAGGAGAATTATAATTCACCCCTCCACTTT
TRBJ2-5	TRBD2	TRBV14	-	CASSPRTSGGETQYF	TGTGCCAGCAGCCCCAGGACTAGCGGGGGTGAGACCCAGTACTTC
TRBJ1-4	-	TRBV7-2	-	CASSRADNEKLFF	TGTGCCAGCTCGCGGGCAGATAATGAAAAACTGTTTTTT
TRBJ1-3	TRBD1	TRBV18	few	CASSAEQGTGNTIYF	TGTGCCAGCTCGGCTGAACAGGGGACGGGAAACACCATATATTTT
TRBJ2-7	-	TRBV18	-	CASSPTAGGSSYEQYF	TGTGCCAGCTCACCTACAGCAGGGGGGAGCTCCTACGAGCAGTACTTC
TRBJ2-1	-	TRBV7-6	-	CASSLYRENEQFF	TGTGCCAGCAGCTTATACAGGGAGAATGAGCAGTTCTTC
TRBJ1-2	-	TRBV6-5	few	CASSLTPGSNYGYTF	TGTGCCAGCAGTCTAACCCCAGGATCAAACTATGGCTACACCTTC
TRBJ2-7	TRBD2	TRBV19	-	CASSIRHLWGGRAPEQYF	TGTGCCAGTAGTATCCGACACCTCTGGGGCGGGAGGGCCCCCGAGCAGTACTTC
TRBJ2-3	TRBD1	TRBV7-3	-	CASSLGTGDTDTQYF	TGTGCCAGCAGCTTAGGGACAGGGGACACAGATACGCAGTATTTT
TRBJ2-1	TRBD2	TRBV7-8	once	CASSLGGTSGGRNEQFF	TGTGCCAGCAGCTTAGGGGGGACTAGCGGGGGGCGGAATGAGCAGTTCTTC
TRBJ2-3	TRBD1	TRBV5-1	few	CASSPGTGGPTDTQYF	TGCGCCAGCAGCCCCGGGACAGGGGGCCCCACAGATACGCAGTATTTT
TRBJ2-7	-	TRBV7-2	-	CASSLGTNSYEQYF	TGTGCCAGCAGCTTGGGGACAAACTCCTACGAGCAGTACTTC
TRBJ1-4	TRBD1	TRBV7-8	-	CASSLFFRDRWVKLFF	TGTGCCAGCAGCTTGTTCTTCCGGGACAGATGGGTAAAACTGTTTTTT
TRBJ1-5	TRBD1	TRBV18	-	CASSRQGSNQPQHF	TGTGCCAGCTCGCGACAGGGGAGCAATCAGCCCCAGCATTTT
TRBJ1-5	-	TRBV10-2	once	CASTSTQVNQPQHF	TGCGCCAGCACTTCAACACAGGTAAATCAGCCCCAGCATTTT
TRBJ1-1	-	TRBV6-1	-	CASRGVTEAFF	TGTGCCAGTCGGGGGGTCACTGAAGCTTTCTTT
TRBJ2-7	TRBD2	TRBV28	-	CASSPPFGGSSYEQYF	TGTGCCAGCAGTCCCCCCTTCGGGGGGAGCTCCTACGAGCAGTACTTC
TRBJ2-4	TRBD1	TRBV6-5	-	CASRKQGADIQYF	TGTGCCAGCAGGAAACAGGGGGCGGACATTCAGTACTTC
TRBJ2-1	TRBD2	TRBV7-3	-	CASSLNGGGAYNEQFF	TGTGCCAGCAGCTTAAATGGGGGAGGGGCATACAATGAGCAGTTCTTC
TRBJ2-7	-	TRBV7-9	-	CASSFFDSFSDEQYF	TGTGCCAGCAGCTTTTTTGACAGTTTTTCCGACGAGCAGTACTTC
TRBJ2-5	-	TRBV28	-	CASCAVQETQYF	TGTGCCAGCTGTGCAGTCCAAGAGACCCAGTACTTC
TRBJ2-3	-	TRBV7-3	-	CASSLTLTSTDTQYF	TGTGCCAGCAGCTTAACCCTTACTAGCACAGATACGCAGTATTTT
TRBJ2-4	TRBD1	TRBV7-2	-	CASSLDAVTGLKNIQYF	TGTGCCAGCAGCTTAGATGCGGTGACAGGGCTTAAAAACATTCAGTACTTC
TRBJ1-1	TRBD1	TRBV29-1	-	CSVEVAGGFTEAFF	TGCAGCGTTGAAGTGGCAGGGGGCTTTACTGAAGCTTTCTTT
TRBJ1-5	-	TRBV13	-	CASSLNQPQHF	TGTGCCAGCAGCCTCAATCAGCCCCAGCATTTT
TRBJ2-5	TRBD2	TRBV19	-	CASSTLAGGQETQYF	TGTGCCAGTAGTACCCTAGCGGGGGGGCAAGAGACCCAGTACTTC
TRBJ1-4	-	TRBV6-5	-	CASQRQYNEKLFF	TGTGCCAGCCAAAGACAGTATAATGAAAAACTGTTTTTT
TRBJ2-3	TRBD2	TRBV11-3	-	CASSPRLAGGGDTQYF	TGTGCCAGCAGCCCCCGACTAGCGGGAGGTGGCGATACGCAGTATTTT
TRBJ2-3	-	TRBV27	-	CASRLTGSRGGDTQYF	TGTGCCAGCAGGTTAACTGGGTCTAGAGGAGGGGATACGCAGTATTTT
TRBJ1-4	-	TRBV5-1	-	CASSLARTSTAFNEKLFF	TGCGCCAGCAGCTTGGCCAGGACATCCACCGCCTTTAATGAAAAACTGTTTTTT
TRBJ1-5	-	TRBV5-6	-	CASSFRNSNQPQHF	TGTGCCAGCAGCTTTCGCAACTCTAATCAGCCCCAGCATTTT
TRBJ1-5	TRBD1	TRBV11-2	-	CASSRGTGGSQPQHF	TGTGCCAGCAGCCGAGGGACAGGGGGCTCTCAGCCCCAGCATTTT